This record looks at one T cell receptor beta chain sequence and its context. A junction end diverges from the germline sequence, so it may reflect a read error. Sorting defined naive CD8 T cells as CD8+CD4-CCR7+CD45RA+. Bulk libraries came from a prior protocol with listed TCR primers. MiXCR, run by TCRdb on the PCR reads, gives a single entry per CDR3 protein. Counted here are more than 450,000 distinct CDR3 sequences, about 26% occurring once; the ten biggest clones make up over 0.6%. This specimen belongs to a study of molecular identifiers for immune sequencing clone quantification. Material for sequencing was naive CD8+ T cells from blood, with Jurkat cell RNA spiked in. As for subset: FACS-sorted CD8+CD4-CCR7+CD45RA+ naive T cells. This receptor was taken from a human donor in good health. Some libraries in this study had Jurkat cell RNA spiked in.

The CDR3, as DNA: TGTGCCAGCAGTATGGTTTCGGGAGCGGGCAGAGAGGCCCAGTACTTC. Residues: CASSMVSGAGREAQYF. V usage is TRBV28 and J usage is TRBJ2-5; a weak D match, TRBD2 (6 bases). From germline, CDR1 is MDHEN and CDR2 SYDVKM. CDR3 length equals 16 residues.